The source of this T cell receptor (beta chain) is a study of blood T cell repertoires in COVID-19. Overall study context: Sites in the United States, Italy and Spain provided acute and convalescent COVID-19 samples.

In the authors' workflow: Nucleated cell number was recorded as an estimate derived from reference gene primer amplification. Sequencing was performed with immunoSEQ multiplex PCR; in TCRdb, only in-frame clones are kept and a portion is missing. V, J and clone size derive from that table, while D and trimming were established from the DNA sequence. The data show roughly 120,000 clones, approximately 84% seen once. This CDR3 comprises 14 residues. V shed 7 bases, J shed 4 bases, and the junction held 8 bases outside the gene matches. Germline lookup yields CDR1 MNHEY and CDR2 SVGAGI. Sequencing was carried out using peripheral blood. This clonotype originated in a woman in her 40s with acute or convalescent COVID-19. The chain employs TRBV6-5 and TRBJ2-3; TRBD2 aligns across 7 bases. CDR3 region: CASTNTRGADTQYF. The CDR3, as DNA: TGTGCCAGCACCAACACACGGGGGGCAGATACGCAGTATTTT.